These T cell receptor beta chains were read from a single sample in a study of metastatic and nonmetastatic thyroid tumors. MiXCR was used by TCRdb to re-call the PCR reads. The sample has 15,000 or so clones, more than 20% seen once. What was sequenced was tumor tissue. These receptors originate from a female donor with papillary thyroid cancer or a benign thyroid nodule (not recorded which). Some clones in this sample may be carry-over from other donors' samples. The CDR3 runs from the conserved cysteine through the conserved F or W. The order of the fields is clone size, D gene, V gene, CDR3 length, J gene, CDR3 protein, CDR3 DNA. D genes are given only for firm matches. Clone size is given for some rows only: seen once, a few or many times, or a class if the clone is expanded.

clone size: few
D gene: NA
V gene: TRBV6-1
CDR3 length: 15
J gene: TRBJ2-1
CDR3 protein: CASSLGREPANEQFF
CDR3 DNA: TGTGCCAGCAGCCTTGGACGGGAGCCAGCCAATGAGCAGTTCTTC

clone size: many
D gene: NA
V gene: TRBV30
CDR3 length: 11
J gene: TRBJ2-5
CDR3 protein: CAWSAGETQYF
CDR3 DNA: TGTGCCTGGAGTGCGGGAGAGACCCAGTACTTC

clone size: few
D gene: NA
V gene: TRBV18
CDR3 length: 14
J gene: TRBJ2-7
CDR3 protein: CASSPRDDLYEQYF
CDR3 DNA: TGTGCCAGCTCACCCCGGGACGACCTCTACGAGCAGTACTTC

clone size: many
D gene: TRBD2
V gene: TRBV20-1
CDR3 length: 14
J gene: TRBJ2-1
CDR3 protein: CSARAGLAGNEQFF
CDR3 DNA: TGCAGTGCAAGAGCGGGACTAGCGGGAAATGAGCAGTTCTTC

clone size: many
D gene: TRBD2
V gene: TRBV6-1
CDR3 length: 15
J gene: TRBJ2-4
CDR3 protein: CASSEVGGTGNIQYF
CDR3 DNA: TGTGCCAGCAGTGAAGTCGGGGGGACGGGGAACATTCAGTACTTC

clone size: NA
D gene: TRBD1
V gene: TRBV4-1
CDR3 length: 16
J gene: TRBJ2-3
CDR3 protein: CASSHFGQADRDTQYF
CDR3 DNA: TGCGCCAGCAGCCACTTCGGACAGGCGGATCGGGATACGCAGTATTTT

clone size: many
D gene: NA
V gene: TRBV6-1
CDR3 length: 14
J gene: TRBJ1-2
CDR3 protein: CAISYVSGTYGYTF
CDR3 DNA: TGTGCCATATCATACGTTAGCGGAACCTATGGCTACACCTTC

clone size: medium-sized
D gene: NA
V gene: TRBV3-1
CDR3 length: 13
J gene: TRBJ1-3
CDR3 protein: CASSQGERNTIYF
CDR3 DNA: TGTGCCAGCAGCCAAGGGGAGAGAAACACCATATATTTT

clone size: many
D gene: NA
V gene: TRBV28
CDR3 length: 13
J gene: TRBJ2-3
CDR3 protein: CASNRDHTDTQYF
CDR3 DNA: TGTGCCAGCAACAGGGACCACACAGATACGCAGTATTTT

clone size: many
D gene: NA
V gene: TRBV6-6
CDR3 length: 19
J gene: TRBJ1-5
CDR3 protein: CASSHWYPRGQRPNKPQHF
CDR3 DNA: TGTGCCAGCAGTCATTGGTACCCCCGTGGGCAGAGGCCTAATAAGCCCCAGCATTTT

clone size: NA
D gene: TRBD2
V gene: TRBV28
CDR3 length: 14
J gene: TRBJ2-7
CDR3 protein: CASSPTGTIVSPYF
CDR3 DNA: TGTGCCAGCAGTCCTACCGGGACTATTGTCTCTCCGTACTTC

clone size: medium-sized
D gene: NA
V gene: TRBV6-1
CDR3 length: 14
J gene: TRBJ1-2
CDR3 protein: CASSEFSGTDGYTF
CDR3 DNA: TGTGCCAGCAGTGAATTCTCCGGGACTGATGGCTACACCTTC

clone size: once
D gene: TRBD2
V gene: TRBV7-9
CDR3 length: 14
J gene: TRBJ2-3
CDR3 protein: CASSFTAGRDTQYF
CDR3 DNA: TGTGCCAGCAGCTTTACAGCGGGACGAGATACGCAGTATTTT

clone size: many
D gene: NA
V gene: TRBV5-1
CDR3 length: 14
J gene: TRBJ1-1
CDR3 protein: CASSLLTGNTEAFF
CDR3 DNA: TGCGCCAGCAGCCTCCTGACAGGGAACACTGAAGCTTTCTTT

clone size: medium-sized
D gene: TRBD2
V gene: TRBV28
CDR3 length: 16
J gene: TRBJ2-1
CDR3 protein: CASSWTSGRRRNEQFF
CDR3 DNA: TGTGCCAGCAGTTGGACTAGCGGGAGAAGGAGGAATGAGCAGTTCTTC

clone size: NA
D gene: NA
V gene: TRBV5-6
CDR3 length: 12
J gene: TRBJ2-3
CDR3 protein: CASSGSTDTQYF
CDR3 DNA: TGTGCCAGCAGCGGAAGCACAGATACGCAGTATTTT

clone size: medium-sized
D gene: NA
V gene: TRBV12-3/TRBV12-4
CDR3 length: 13
J gene: TRBJ1-3
CDR3 protein: CASSTSPGNTIYF
CDR3 DNA: TGTGCCAGCAGTACAAGTCCTGGGAACACCATATATTTT

clone size: medium-sized
D gene: NA
V gene: TRBV15
CDR3 length: 13
J gene: TRBJ2-7
CDR3 protein: CATSREATYEQYF
CDR3 DNA: TGTGCCACCAGCAGAGAGGCGACCTACGAGCAGTACTTC

clone size: NA
D gene: NA
V gene: TRBV5-1
CDR3 length: 14
J gene: TRBJ2-1
CDR3 protein: CASSSLDRDNEQFF
CDR3 DNA: TGCGCCAGCAGCTCGCTGGACCGGGACAATGAGCAGTTCTTC

clone size: many
D gene: TRBD1
V gene: TRBV20-1
CDR3 length: 13
J gene: TRBJ2-7
CDR3 protein: CSAAYRGSYEQYF
CDR3 DNA: TGCAGTGCAGCCTACAGGGGTTCCTACGAGCAGTACTTC

clone size: once
D gene: NA
V gene: TRBV5-1
CDR3 length: 15
J gene: TRBJ2-7
CDR3 protein: CASNPSHGEFYEQYF
CDR3 DNA: TGCGCCAGCAACCCATCTCACGGGGAGTTTTACGAGCAGTACTTC

clone size: many
D gene: TRBD1
V gene: TRBV7-9
CDR3 length: 16
J gene: TRBJ2-2
CDR3 protein: CASSGSGTGGAGELFF
CDR3 DNA: TGTGCCAGCAGCGGATCCGGGACAGGGGGCGCCGGGGAGCTGTTTTTT

clone size: many
D gene: NA
V gene: TRBV25-1
CDR3 length: 13
J gene: TRBJ2-1
CDR3 protein: CASKPRRAAEQFF
CDR3 DNA: TGTGCCAGCAAACCCCGGAGGGCAGCCGAGCAGTTCTTC

clone size: many
D gene: TRBD1
V gene: TRBV5-1
CDR3 length: 14
J gene: TRBJ1-1
CDR3 protein: CASRRTGGMVEAFF
CDR3 DNA: TGCGCCAGCAGGAGAACAGGGGGCATGGTGGAAGCTTTCTTT

clone size: many
D gene: TRBD2
V gene: TRBV3-1
CDR3 length: 19
J gene: TRBJ2-1
CDR3 protein: CASSGPGTSGRGSYNEQFF
CDR3 DNA: TGTGCCAGCAGCGGGCCCGGGACTAGCGGGAGGGGGTCCTACAATGAGCAGTTCTTC

clone size: large
D gene: TRBD2
V gene: TRBV5-1
CDR3 length: 15
J gene: TRBJ2-7
CDR3 protein: CASSSTSGGSNEQYF
CDR3 DNA: TGCGCCAGCAGCTCGACTAGCGGAGGGTCGAACGAGCAGTACTTC

clone size: few
D gene: NA
V gene: TRBV5-1
CDR3 length: 14
J gene: TRBJ1-1
CDR3 protein: CASSLVGTLPESFF
CDR3 DNA: TGCGCCAGCAGCTTGGTAGGTACACTACCTGAATCTTTCTTT

clone size: NA
D gene: TRBD2
V gene: TRBV12-3/TRBV12-4
CDR3 length: 15
J gene: TRBJ2-2
CDR3 protein: CASITSGMNTGELFF
CDR3 DNA: TGTGCCAGCATAACTAGCGGGATGAACACCGGGGAGCTGTTTTTT

clone size: NA
D gene: TRBD1
V gene: TRBV7-3
CDR3 length: 15
J gene: TRBJ1-2
CDR3 protein: CASSLRQGENYGYTF
CDR3 DNA: TGTGCCAGCAGCTTAAGGCAGGGGGAGAACTATGGCTACACCTTC

clone size: many
D gene: NA
V gene: TRBV20-1
CDR3 length: 12
J gene: TRBJ1-2
CDR3 protein: CSARETGKGYTF
CDR3 DNA: TGCAGTGCTAGAGAAACGGGAAAGGGCTACACCTTC

clone size: medium-sized
D gene: NA
V gene: TRBV4-1
CDR3 length: 18
J gene: TRBJ2-1
CDR3 protein: CASSHPPGRDTPYNEQFF
CDR3 DNA: TGCGCCAGCAGCCACCCTCCGGGCAGGGACACCCCCTACAATGAGCAGTTCTTC

clone size: medium-sized
D gene: TRBD1
V gene: TRBV29-1
CDR3 length: 15
J gene: TRBJ1-3
CDR3 protein: CSVDLKTGYGNTIYF
CDR3 DNA: TGCAGCGTTGACCTTAAGACAGGGTACGGAAACACCATATATTTT

clone size: many
D gene: NA
V gene: TRBV11-1
CDR3 length: 16
J gene: TRBJ2-2
CDR3 protein: CASPSGQGSNTGELFF
CDR3 DNA: TGTGCCAGCCCGTCAGGGCAGGGCTCGAACACCGGGGAGCTGTTTTTT

clone size: NA
D gene: NA
V gene: TRBV5-6
CDR3 length: 12
J gene: TRBJ2-1
CDR3 protein: CASSLRPTEQFF
CDR3 DNA: TGTGCCAGCAGCTTAAGGCCCACGGAGCAGTTCTTC

clone size: NA
D gene: NA
V gene: TRBV6-2/TRBV6-3
CDR3 length: 12
J gene: TRBJ1-2
CDR3 protein: CASSTGQICYTF
CDR3 DNA: TGTGCCAGCAGCACTGGACAGATTTGCTACACCTTC

clone size: few
D gene: TRBD2
V gene: TRBV27
CDR3 length: 17
J gene: TRBJ2-6
CDR3 protein: CASSSVAGGAGANVLTF
CDR3 DNA: TGTGCCAGCAGTTCAGTAGCGGGAGGCGCTGGGGCCAACGTCCTGACTTTC

clone size: many
D gene: TRBD2
V gene: TRBV7-1
CDR3 length: 20
J gene: TRBJ2-1
CDR3 protein: CASSSRRAFLGEAGANEQFF
CDR3 DNA: TGTGCCAGCAGCTCACGCCGGGCCTTCTTAGGGGAAGCGGGAGCGAATGAGCAGTTCTTC

clone size: many
D gene: NA
V gene: TRBV27
CDR3 length: 15
J gene: TRBJ2-1
CDR3 protein: CASSLWASETNEQFF
CDR3 DNA: TGTGCCAGCAGTTTGTGGGCTAGCGAGACTAATGAGCAGTTCTTC

clone size: medium-sized
D gene: NA
V gene: TRBV18
CDR3 length: 12
J gene: TRBJ2-3
CDR3 protein: CASSPVPDTQYF
CDR3 DNA: TGTGCCAGCTCACCTGTCCCAGATACGCAGTATTTT

clone size: many
D gene: TRBD1
V gene: TRBV28
CDR3 length: 15
J gene: TRBJ2-1
CDR3 protein: CASSSGTGEANEQFF
CDR3 DNA: TGTGCCAGCAGCTCCGGGACAGGGGAGGCCAATGAGCAGTTCTTC

clone size: NA
D gene: NA
V gene: TRBV7-8
CDR3 length: 17
J gene: TRBJ2-5
CDR3 protein: CASSLDSSALGRKTQYF
CDR3 DNA: TGTGCCAGCAGCTTAGATAGCTCCGCCCTCGGTAGGAAGACCCAGTACTTC

clone size: NA
D gene: NA
V gene: TRBV11-2
CDR3 length: 16
J gene: TRBJ2-6
CDR3 protein: CASSLVRGSGTNVLTF
CDR3 DNA: TGTGCCAGCAGCTTAGTTCGCGGTTCTGGGACCAACGTCCTGACTTTC

clone size: NA
D gene: NA
V gene: TRBV11-2
CDR3 length: 14
J gene: TRBJ2-3
CDR3 protein: CASSFRPDTDTQYF
CDR3 DNA: TGTGCCAGCAGCTTTAGACCCGACACAGATACGCAGTATTTT

clone size: many
D gene: TRBD2
V gene: TRBV6-1
CDR3 length: 15
J gene: TRBJ2-2
CDR3 protein: CASSSGLAGARELFF
CDR3 DNA: TGTGCCAGCAGTTCTGGACTAGCGGGAGCCCGGGAGCTGTTTTTT

clone size: many
D gene: NA
V gene: TRBV7-9
CDR3 length: 15
J gene: TRBJ1-1
CDR3 protein: CASRPPDSLDTEAFF
CDR3 DNA: TGTGCCAGCAGACCTCCCGACAGTTTAGACACTGAAGCTTTCTTT

clone size: medium-sized
D gene: TRBD1
V gene: TRBV6-1
CDR3 length: 15
J gene: TRBJ1-5
CDR3 protein: CASKWNRGLAQPQHF
CDR3 DNA: TGTGCCAGCAAATGGAACAGGGGGCTAGCGCAGCCCCAGCATTTT

clone size: many
D gene: TRBD1
V gene: TRBV19
CDR3 length: 14
J gene: TRBJ2-2
CDR3 protein: CASRRGQGGGELFF
CDR3 DNA: TGTGCCAGTAGACGGGGACAGGGCGGCGGGGAGCTGTTTTTT

clone size: NA
D gene: NA
V gene: TRBV11-2
CDR3 length: 13
J gene: TRBJ2-7
CDR3 protein: CASSLVGLVEQYF
CDR3 DNA: TGTGCCAGCAGCTTAGTGGGGTTGGTCGAGCAGTACTTC

clone size: medium-sized
D gene: TRBD2
V gene: TRBV6-1
CDR3 length: 13
J gene: TRBJ2-7
CDR3 protein: CASSSGTSGLQYF
CDR3 DNA: TGTGCCAGCAGTTCCGGGACTAGCGGGCTGCAGTACTTC

clone size: NA
D gene: TRBD1
V gene: TRBV6-2/TRBV6-3
CDR3 length: 14
J gene: TRBJ2-7
CDR3 protein: CASSYSGDRGEQYF
CDR3 DNA: TGTGCCAGCAGTTACTCGGGGGACAGGGGCGAGCAGTACTTC

clone size: NA
D gene: TRBD1
V gene: TRBV20-1
CDR3 length: 15
J gene: TRBJ1-2
CDR3 protein: CSARETGGANYGYTF
CDR3 DNA: TGCAGTGCTAGAGAAACAGGGGGCGCAAACTATGGCTACACCTTC